The clone carrying this T cell receptor beta chain was recorded a few times. What it binds is unknown. Germline loops: CDR1 MGHDK, CDR2 SYGVNS. Trimming took off 3 bases at V and 5 bases at J, with 14 bases between the two ends. This CDR3 has 14 amino acids. The data are from a study of CD8+ T cells in alopecia areata. Extraction and reverse transcription of RNA yielded cDNA as the sequencing template. Assay used: immunoSEQ multiplex PCR; TCRdb lists only in-frame clones, some missing. The sample has roughly 150,000 clones; 62% are singletons. Study-wide results and caveats: Scalp sample data also include resident alphabeta T cells from normal skin. An increase in clonality over normal scalp was evident in lesional scalp, especially alopecia totalis/universalis. TCR sharing was clearer in mice than between patients, perhaps partly owing to patient HLA diversity.

Cell sorting was applied to PBMCs, and CD4+ and CD8+ T cells were collected. Sequences were obtained from CD8+ T cells sorted from blood. The sequence derives from a human donor in good health. This chain links TRBV25-1 with TRBJ2-7; D not resolved. The CDR3 DNA follows: TGTGCCAGCAGTGATCGCAGCTTTCCCGACGAGCAGTACTTC. Residues: CASSDRSFPDEQYF.